This T cell receptor (beta chain) was recorded in a study of Graves' ophthalmopathy and Graves' hyperthyroidism. Study-wide results and caveats: A model of 13 signatures distinguished ophthalmopathy from stable hyperthyroidism at 87.88% sensitivity and 81.08% specificity.

Amplification targeted the TCR beta CDR3 regions, with RNA transcripts as the source material. First-round RT-PCR used HTBI primers; second-round multiplex PCR followed. TCRdb reprocessed the multiplex PCR reads via MiXCR and lists one record per CDR3 protein. Here the sample spans roughly 700,000 distinct CDR3 sequences, roughly 41% being singletons. Turning to this clonotype: Its antigen remains unknown.

Germline V gives CDR1 MGHDK, CDR2 SYGVNS. V lost 4 bases, J lost 5 bases, and 14 bases lay in between. This CDR3 is built from 15 residues. The genes are TRBV25-1 and TRBJ1-4, with a weak D call TRBD1 (5 bases). Sequencing was done on a sample of peripheral blood. This TCR came from an adult man with Graves' ophthalmopathy. CDR3 sequence (DNA): TGTGCCAGCAGTGGAACGGGACGGACGAATGAAAAACTGTTTTTT. Its protein product is CASSGTGRTNEKLFF.